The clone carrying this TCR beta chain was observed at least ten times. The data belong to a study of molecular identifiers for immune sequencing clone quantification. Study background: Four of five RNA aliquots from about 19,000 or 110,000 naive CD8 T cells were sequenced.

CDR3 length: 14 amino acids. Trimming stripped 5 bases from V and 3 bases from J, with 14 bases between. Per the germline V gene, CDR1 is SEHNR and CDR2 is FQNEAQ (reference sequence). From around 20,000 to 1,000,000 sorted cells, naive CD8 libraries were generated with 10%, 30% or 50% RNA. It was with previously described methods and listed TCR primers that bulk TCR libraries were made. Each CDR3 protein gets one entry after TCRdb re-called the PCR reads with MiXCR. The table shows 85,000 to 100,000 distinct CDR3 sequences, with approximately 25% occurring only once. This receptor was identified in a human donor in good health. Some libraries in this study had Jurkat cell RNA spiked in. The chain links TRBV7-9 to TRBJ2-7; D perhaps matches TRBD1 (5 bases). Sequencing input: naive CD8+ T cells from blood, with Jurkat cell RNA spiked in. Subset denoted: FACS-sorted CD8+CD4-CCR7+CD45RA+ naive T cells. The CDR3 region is CASSTVTDIYEQYF. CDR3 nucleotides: TGTGCCAGCAGCACCGTGACAGATATCTACGAGCAGTACTTC.